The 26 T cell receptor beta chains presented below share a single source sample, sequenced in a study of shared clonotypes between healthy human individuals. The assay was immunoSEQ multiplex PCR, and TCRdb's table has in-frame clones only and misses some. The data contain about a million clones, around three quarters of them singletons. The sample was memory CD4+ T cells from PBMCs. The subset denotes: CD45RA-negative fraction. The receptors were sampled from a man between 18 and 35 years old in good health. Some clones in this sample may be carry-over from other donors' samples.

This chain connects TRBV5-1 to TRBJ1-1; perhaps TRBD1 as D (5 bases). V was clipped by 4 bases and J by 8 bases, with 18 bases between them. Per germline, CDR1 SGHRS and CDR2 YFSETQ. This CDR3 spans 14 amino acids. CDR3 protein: CASSIDTGREEAFF. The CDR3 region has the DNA TGCGCCAGCAGCATAGACACGGGACGTGAGGAAGCTTTCTTT.

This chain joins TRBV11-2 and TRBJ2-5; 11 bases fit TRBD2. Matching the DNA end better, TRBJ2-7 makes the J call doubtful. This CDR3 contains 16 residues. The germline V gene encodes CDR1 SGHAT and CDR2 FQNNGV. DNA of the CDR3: TGTGCCAGCAGCCTTTCCGGGACTAGCGGCCCCTACGAGCAGTACTTC. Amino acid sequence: CASSLSGTSGPYEQYF.

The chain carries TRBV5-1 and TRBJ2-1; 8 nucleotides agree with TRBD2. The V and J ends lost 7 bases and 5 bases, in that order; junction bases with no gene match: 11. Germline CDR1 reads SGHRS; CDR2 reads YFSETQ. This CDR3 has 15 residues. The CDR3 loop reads CASRRAGGSNNEQFF. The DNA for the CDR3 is TGCGCCAGCCGTAGGGCGGGGGGCTCAAACAATGAGCAGTTCTTC. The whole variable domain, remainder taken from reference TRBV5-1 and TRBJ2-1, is KAGVTQTPRYLIKTRGQQVTLSCSPISGHRSVSWYQQTPGQGLQFLFEYFSETQRNKGNFPGRFSGRQFSNSRSEMNVSTLELGDSALYLCASRRAGGSNNEQFFGPGTRLTVL.

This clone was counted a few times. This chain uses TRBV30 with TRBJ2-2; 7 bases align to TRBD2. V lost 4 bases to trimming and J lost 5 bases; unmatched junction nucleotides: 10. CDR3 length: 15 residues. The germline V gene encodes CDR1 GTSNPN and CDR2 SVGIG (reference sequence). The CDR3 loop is CAWTSTSIITGELFF. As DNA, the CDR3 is TGTGCCTGGACCTCGACTAGCATTATAACCGGGGAGCTGTTTTTT.

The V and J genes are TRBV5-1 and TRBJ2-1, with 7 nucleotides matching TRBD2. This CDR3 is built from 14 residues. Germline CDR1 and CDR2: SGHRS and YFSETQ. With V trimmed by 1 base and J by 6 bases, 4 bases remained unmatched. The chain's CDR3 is CASSLLAAGNEQFF. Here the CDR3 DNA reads TGCGCCAGCAGCTTGCTAGCGGCAGGCAATGAGCAGTTCTTC.

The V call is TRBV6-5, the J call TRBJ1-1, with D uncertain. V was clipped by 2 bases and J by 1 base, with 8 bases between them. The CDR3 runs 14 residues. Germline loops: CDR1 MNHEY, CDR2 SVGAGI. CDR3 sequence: CASSYLWANTEAFF. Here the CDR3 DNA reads TGTGCCAGCAGTTACCTGTGGGCGAACACTGAAGCTTTCTTT.

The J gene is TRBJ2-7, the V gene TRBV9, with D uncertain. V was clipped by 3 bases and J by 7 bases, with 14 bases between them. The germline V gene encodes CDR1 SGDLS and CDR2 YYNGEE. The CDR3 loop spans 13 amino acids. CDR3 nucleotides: TGTGCCAGCAGCGGAAGCCACCCTGGGGAGCAGTACTTC. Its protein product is CASSGSHPGEQYF.

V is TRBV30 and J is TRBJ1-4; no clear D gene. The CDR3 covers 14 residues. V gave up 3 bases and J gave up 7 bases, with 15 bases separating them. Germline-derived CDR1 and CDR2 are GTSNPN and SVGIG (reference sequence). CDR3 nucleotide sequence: TGTGCCTGGAGCCGGTCAGATAGTAGTGAAAAACTGTTTTTT. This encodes CAWSRSDSSEKLFF.

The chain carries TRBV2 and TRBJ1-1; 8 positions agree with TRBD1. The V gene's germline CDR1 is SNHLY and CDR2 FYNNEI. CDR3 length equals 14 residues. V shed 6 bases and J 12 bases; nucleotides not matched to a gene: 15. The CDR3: CASRRTGQGVRTFF. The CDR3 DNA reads TGTGCCAGCAGAAGGACTGGACAGGGCGTGAGAACTTTCTTT.

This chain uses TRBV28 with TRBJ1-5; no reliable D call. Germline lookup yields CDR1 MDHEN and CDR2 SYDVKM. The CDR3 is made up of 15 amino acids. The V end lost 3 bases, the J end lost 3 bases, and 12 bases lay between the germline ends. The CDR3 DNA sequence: TGTGCCAGCAGTTTGGGCGGGGTTAACAATCAGCCCCAGCATTTT. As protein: CASSLGGVNNQPQHF. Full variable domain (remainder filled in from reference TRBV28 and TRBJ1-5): DVKVTQSSRYLVKRTGEKVFLECVQDMDHENMFWYRQDPGLGLRLIYFSYDVKMKEKGDIPEGYSVSREKKERFSLILESASTNQTSMYLCASSLGGVNNQPQHFGDGTRLSIL.

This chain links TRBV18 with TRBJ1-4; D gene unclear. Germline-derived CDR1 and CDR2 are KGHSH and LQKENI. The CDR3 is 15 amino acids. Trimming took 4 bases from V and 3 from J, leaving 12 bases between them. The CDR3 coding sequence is TGTGCCAGCTCACTTTCGGACGGGTCTAATGAAAAACTGTTTTTT. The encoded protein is CASSLSDGSNEKLFF.

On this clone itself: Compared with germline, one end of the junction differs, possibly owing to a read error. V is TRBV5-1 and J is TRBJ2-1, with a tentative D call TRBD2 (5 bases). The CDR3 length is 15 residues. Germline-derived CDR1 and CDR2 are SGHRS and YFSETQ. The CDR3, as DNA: TGCGCCAGCCGTACGGGATTTCGCTCCGACAATGAGCAGTTCTTC. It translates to CASRTGFRSDNEQFF.

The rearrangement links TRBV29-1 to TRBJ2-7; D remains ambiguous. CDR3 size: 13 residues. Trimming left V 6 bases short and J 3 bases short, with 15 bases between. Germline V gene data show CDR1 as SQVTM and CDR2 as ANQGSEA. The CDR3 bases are TGCAGCGTAACCAGGCAGTCTTACTACGAGCAGTACTTC. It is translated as CSVTRQSYYEQYF.

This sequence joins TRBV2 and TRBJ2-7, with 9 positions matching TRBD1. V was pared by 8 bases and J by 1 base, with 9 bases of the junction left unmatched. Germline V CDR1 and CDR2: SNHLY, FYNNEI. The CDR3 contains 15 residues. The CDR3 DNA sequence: TGTGCCAGCTCGAAGCTGGACAGGGGTTCCTACGAGCAGTACTTC. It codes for CASSKLDRGSYEQYF.

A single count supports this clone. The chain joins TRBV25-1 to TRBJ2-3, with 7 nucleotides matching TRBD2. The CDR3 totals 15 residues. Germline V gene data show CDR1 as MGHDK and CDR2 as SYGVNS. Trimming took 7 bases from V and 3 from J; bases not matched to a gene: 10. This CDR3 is CASKEGRAGTDTQYF. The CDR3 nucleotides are TGTGCCAGCAAAGAGGGCCGAGCGGGAACAGATACGCAGTATTTT. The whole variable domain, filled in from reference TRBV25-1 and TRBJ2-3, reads EADIYQTPRYLVIGTGKKITLECSQTMGHDKMYWYQQDPGMELHLIHYSYGVNSTEKGDLSSESTVSRIRTEHFPLTLESARPSHTSQYLCASKEGRAGTDTQYFGPGTRLTVL.

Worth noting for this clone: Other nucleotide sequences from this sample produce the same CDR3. This CDR3 reads CASSQQGVETQYF. The CDR3 DNA reads as TGCGCCAGCAGCCAACAGGGGGTGGAGACCCAGTACTTC. The chain is built from TRBV4-1 and TRBJ2-5; TRBD1 matches 7 bases. Trimming at V came to 2 bases and at J to 5 bases, leaving 2 bases not matched to a gene. The CDR3 is 13 residues long. Germline CDR1 is MGHRA and CDR2 is YSYEKL.

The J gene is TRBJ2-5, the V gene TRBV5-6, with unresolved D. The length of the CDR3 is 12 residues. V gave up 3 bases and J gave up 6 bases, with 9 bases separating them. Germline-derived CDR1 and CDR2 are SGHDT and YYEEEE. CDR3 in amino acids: CASSSNDQTQYF. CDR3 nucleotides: TGTGCCAGCAGCTCTAACGATCAGACCCAGTACTTC.

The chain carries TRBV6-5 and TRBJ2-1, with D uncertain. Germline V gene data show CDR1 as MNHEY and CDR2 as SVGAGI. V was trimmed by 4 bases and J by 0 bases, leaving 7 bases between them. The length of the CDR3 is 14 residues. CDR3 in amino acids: CASSLRSSYNEQFF. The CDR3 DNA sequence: TGTGCCAGCAGTTTGCGGAGCTCCTACAATGAGCAGTTCTTC.

CDR3 nucleotide sequence: TGTGCCAGCAGTGAGGACAGCCACACAGATACGCAGTATTTT. Translating gives CASSEDSHTDTQYF. The chain is built from TRBV6-1 and TRBJ2-3; D is perhaps TRBD1 (6 bases). This CDR3 is built from 14 residues. Germline CDR1 reads MNHNS; CDR2 reads SASEGT. V lost 3 bases to trimming and J lost 2 bases, with 9 bases between them.

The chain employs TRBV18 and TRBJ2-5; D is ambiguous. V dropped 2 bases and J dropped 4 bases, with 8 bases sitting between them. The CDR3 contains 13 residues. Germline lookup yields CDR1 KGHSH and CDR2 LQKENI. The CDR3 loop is CASSPTELETQYF. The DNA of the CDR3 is TGTGCCAGCTCACCAACGGAGTTAGAGACCCAGTACTTC.

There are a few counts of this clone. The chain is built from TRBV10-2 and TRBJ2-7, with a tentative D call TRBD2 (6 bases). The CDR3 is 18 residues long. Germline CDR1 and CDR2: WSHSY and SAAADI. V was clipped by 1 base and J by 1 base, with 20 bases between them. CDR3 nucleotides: TGCGCCAGCAGTGAGTGGGACTTATTTCTAACGCCTTCCTACGAGCAGTACTTC. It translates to CASSEWDLFLTPSYEQYF.

The CDR3 DNA follows: TGTGCCTGGGGTACATTGGGTCGGCAAGCTTTCTTT. Translating gives CAWGTLGRQAFF. This sequence joins TRBV30 and TRBJ1-1; D unresolved. Trimming pared 5 bases from V and 9 bases from J, leaving 16 bases between. The CDR3 loop spans 12 amino acids. Germline values: CDR1 GTSNPN, CDR2 SVGIG (reference sequence).

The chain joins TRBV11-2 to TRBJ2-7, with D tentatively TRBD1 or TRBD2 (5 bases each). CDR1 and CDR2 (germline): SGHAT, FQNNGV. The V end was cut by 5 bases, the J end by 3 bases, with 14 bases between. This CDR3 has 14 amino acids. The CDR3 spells CASSRRDGGYEQYF. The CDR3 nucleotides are TGTGCCAGCAGCCGCCGGGACGGAGGCTACGAGCAGTACTTC.

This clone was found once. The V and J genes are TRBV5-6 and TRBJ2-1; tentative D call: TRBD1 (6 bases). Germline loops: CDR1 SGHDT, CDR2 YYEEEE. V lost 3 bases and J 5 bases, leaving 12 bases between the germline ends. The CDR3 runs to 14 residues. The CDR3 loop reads CASSYSYRDNEQFF. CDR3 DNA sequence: TGTGCCAGCAGCTACTCCTACAGGGACAATGAGCAGTTCTTC.

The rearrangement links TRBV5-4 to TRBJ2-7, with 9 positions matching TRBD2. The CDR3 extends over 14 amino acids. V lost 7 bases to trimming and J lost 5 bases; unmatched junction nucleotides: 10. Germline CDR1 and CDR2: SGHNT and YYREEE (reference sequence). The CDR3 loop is CASGPRTSVDEQYF. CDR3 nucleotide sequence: TGTGCCAGCGGGCCAAGGACTAGCGTCGACGAGCAGTACTTC.

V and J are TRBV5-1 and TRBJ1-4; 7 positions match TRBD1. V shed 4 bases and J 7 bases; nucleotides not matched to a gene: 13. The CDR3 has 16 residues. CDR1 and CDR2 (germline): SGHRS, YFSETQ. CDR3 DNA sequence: TGCGCCAGCAGCCGAGGGCGACAGGGAGGGAGTGAAAAACTGTTTTTT. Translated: CASSRGRQGGSEKLFF.